This T cell receptor (beta chain) appears in the sequencing data of a study of CD8+ T cells in alopecia areata (dated by TCRdb to the late 2010s). At the level of the whole study: To study T cell clonal expansion in alopecia areata, the researchers applied high-throughput TCRbeta sequencing to both the C3H/HeJ mouse model and human patients. Scalp tissue and sorted CD4+ and CD8+ peripheral blood T cells from patchy and totalis/universalis alopecia areata patients and from healthy controls were covered by human TCRbeta sequencing. Scalp clonality was compared among normal scalp (n=4), patchy alopecia areata scalp (n=8), and alopecia totalis/universalis scalp (n=8). RNA came from the PAXgene miRNA kit for fixed scalp, the miRNeasy kit for PBMCs, and the RNeasy kit for mouse skin. TCRbeta CDR3 regions were amplified by immunoSEQ multiplex PCR using 35 Vbeta forward and 13 Jbeta reverse primers.

PBMCs were isolated by density centrifugation and stained for CD3, CD4 and CD8, after which CD4+ and CD8+ T cells were sorted on a FACSAria. Unaffected controls provided scalp biopsies and blood samples. To prepare the library, the immunoSEQ multiplex PCR assay was applied. RNA was extracted from all samples and reverse transcribed into cDNA as template for TCR sequencing. SuperScript III was used to make first-strand cDNA, primed with a 2:1 mix of oligo-dT and random hexamers. Amplification bias was assessed with a synthetic immune receptor repertoire, and residual bias was removed computationally. Concerning the study's data processing: After raw reads were preprocessed to remove errors, the CDR3 was defined following IMGT conventions as running from the conserved cysteine to phenylalanine. To get clonality, Shannon entropy was normalized by log2 of the number of productive unique TCRs and the result was subtracted from 1. Whether each scalp clone was CD4 or CD8 was inferred by checking scalp TCRbeta sequences against the CD4 and CD8 repertoires from sorted blood. The table was pulled from immuneACCESS by TCRdb, which kept in-frame rearrangements only. Such tables lose some clones; where checked, under half of the loss comes from unresolved V genes, and the rest has no known cause. V and J calls and clone size are given by that table; D and trimming were obtained from the DNA. This sample lists about 140,000 clones; roughly 58% were detected once. Clones ranked in the top ten supply 36% of the sample.

General conclusions and limits of the study: Unlike mouse skin, where gammadelta T cells dominate, normal human skin contains resident alphabeta T cells that get sequenced too, which complicates analysis of the scalp TCR repertoire. Higher clonality and more expanded CD8+ clones were observed in lesional scalp than in normal scalp, particularly in alopecia totalis/universalis, a finding suggestive of antigenic drive. Shared TCR sequences between patients were less evident than in mice, which may be partly attributable to HLA diversity in the patient population.

About this clone itself: Its cognate antigen has yet to be identified. Base qualities were left out, and no much larger clone turns up one base away.

CDR1 is given as SEHNR and CDR2 as FQNEAQ, both from the germline V gene (reference sequence). Trimming costs V 5 bases and J 8 bases, and their ends lie 12 bases apart. Inclusive of the bounding cysteine and phenylalanine, the CDR3 is 13 residues long. Of all the DNA, just the CDR3 is kept, 39 bases in frame from base 1. The receptor was isolated from a human donor in good health. The sample was CD8+ T cells sorted from blood. The V gene is TRBV7-9 and the J gene is TRBJ1-4, with the D gene call left open. The sequenced DNA is TGTGCCAGCAGCGTCGGACTGGACGAAAAACTGTTTTTT. Its protein reads: CASSVGLDEKLFF.